Following are 10 T cell receptor beta chains from one sample sequenced in a study of shared clonotypes between healthy human individuals. Some clones are missing from TCRdb's copy, which holds only in-frame ones; the method was immunoSEQ multiplex PCR. Seen here are roughly 2.2 million clones, over 90% observed once, and the top ten hold under 0.45%. Specimen: naive CD4+ T cells from PBMCs. Subset defined: CD45RA+ positively selected. These receptor sequences come from a man aged 18 to 35 in good health. Some clones in this sample may be carry-over from other donors' samples.

The chain links TRBV29-1 to TRBJ2-7; D might be TRBD1 (6 bases). V was trimmed by 7 bases and J by 1 base, leaving 14 bases between them. From germline, CDR1 is SQVTM and CDR2 ANQGSEA. The CDR3 loop spans 13 amino acids. For the CDR3, the DNA is TGCAGCGGATGGACAGCTTTTTCCTACGAGCAGTACTTC. It is translated as CSGWTAFSYEQYF.

This clone was observed a single time. Other DNA sequences in the sample encode the same CDR3. The V and J genes are TRBV5-1 and TRBJ2-7; D not certain. CDR3 length: 11 residues. Trimming took 4 bases from V and 6 from J, leaving 8 bases between them. CDR1 and CDR2 (germline): SGHRS, YFSETQ. The CDR3 sequence: CASSRLGEQYF. As DNA, the CDR3 is TGCGCCAGCAGCAGGCTCGGCGAGCAGTACTTC. Drawing the rest from reference TRBV5-1 and TRBJ2-7, the complete variable domain is KAGVTQTPRYLIKTRGQQVTLSCSPISGHRSVSWYQQTPGQGLQFLFEYFSETQRNKGNFPGRFSGRQFSNSRSEMNVSTLELGDSALYLCASSRLGEQYFGPGTRLTVT.

The chain is built from TRBV6-6 and TRBJ1-2, with D possibly TRBD1 on 5 matching bases. Germline loops: CDR1 MNHNY, CDR2 SVGAGI (reference sequence). The V end was cut by 6 bases, the J end by 12 bases, with 20 bases between. This CDR3 comprises 13 residues. The CDR3 DNA reads as TGTGCCAGCAGGCCCCCGGGACGAGAGGTACACACCTTC. Residues: CASRPPGREVHTF.

The rearrangement joins TRBV7-2 to TRBJ2-3; 10 nucleotides agree with TRBD2. The CDR3 has 16 residues. With V trimmed by 5 bases and J by 0 bases, 5 bases remained unmatched. CDR1 and CDR2 (germline): SGHTA, FQGNSA. The CDR3 spells CASSQGLATSTDTQYF. CDR3 DNA: TGTGCCAGCAGCCAGGGACTAGCGACTAGCACAGATACGCAGTATTTT.

The V call is TRBV28, the J call TRBJ1-6, with TRBD1 identical over 9 bases. The J segment lost 1 base and the V segment lost 3 bases, leaving 13 bases of the junction unmatched. The CDR3 sequence is 20 residues long. Germline assignment: CDR1 MDHEN and CDR2 SYDVKM. CDR3 DNA: TGTGCCAGCAGTTTGTCCCGGGACAGGGCCGGACTATCCTATAATTCACCCCTCCACTTT. Translation: CASSLSRDRAGLSYNSPLHF.

The CDR3 region is CASSITGGRNTIYF. In DNA, the CDR3 is TGTGCCAGTAGTATAACCGGCGGAAGAAACACCATATATTTT. The rearrangement joins TRBV19 to TRBJ1-3; D not resolved. The CDR3 totals 14 residues. V gave up 2 bases and J gave up 5 bases, with 10 bases separating them. Germline-derived CDR1 and CDR2 are LNHDA and SQIVND (reference sequence).

The V gene is TRBV28, the J gene TRBJ2-7, with 12 positions matching TRBD1. Germline V gives CDR1 MDHEN, CDR2 SYDVKM. The V gene end was trimmed by 6 bases and the J gene end by 4 bases; junction bases not matched to a gene: 7. The CDR3 extends over 15 amino acids. CDR3 coding DNA: TGTGCCAGCAGATCGGGGACAGGGGGCAAATACGAGCAGTACTTC. This translates into CASRSGTGGKYEQYF.

The rearrangement uses TRBV27 and TRBJ2-5, with TRBD2 identical over 11 bases. This CDR3 region has 15 residues. V was clipped by 5 bases and J by 4 bases; unmatched bases: 6. Germline CDR1 and CDR2: MNHEY and SMNVEV (reference sequence). The CDR3 coding sequence is TGTGCCAGCAGTAGGACCGGGACTAGCGGAGAGACCCAGTACTTC. This sequence encodes CASSRTGTSGETQYF.

This clone was picked up one time. Other DNA sequences in this sample translate to the same CDR3. The V and J genes are TRBV5-1 and TRBJ2-1; 8 nucleotides agree with TRBD2. With 2 bases clipped from V and 8 bases from J, the junction kept 6 bases outside the gene matches. The CDR3 extends over 14 amino acids. Germline V gene data show CDR1 as SGHRS and CDR2 as YFSETQ. The CDR3 nucleotides read TGCGCCAGCAGCTTAGTAGCGGGATCCGATGAGCAGTTCTTC. This gives the protein CASSLVAGSDEQFF.

The V and J genes are TRBV13 and TRBJ2-3, with D possibly being TRBD2 (5 bases). V gave up 2 bases and J gave up 6 bases, with 24 bases separating them. The CDR3 is 18 amino acids. Germline-derived CDR1 and CDR2 are PRHDT and FYEKMQ (reference sequence). The CDR3 sequence is CASSLWSREVGILDTQYF. Here the CDR3 DNA reads TGTGCCAGCAGCTTATGGTCCCGGGAAGTGGGTATACTGGATACGCAGTATTTT.